The 30 T cell receptor beta chains in this list originate from one sample, sequenced in a study of T cells after yellow fever vaccination. Each CDR3 protein is one row after TCRdb ran MiXCR on the 5' RACE reads. The data contain a few hundred thousand distinct CDR3 sequences, approximately 16% of them singletons. The sequenced sample was PBMCs, obtained about 5 days after the first yellow fever vaccination. The receptors derive from a young man who received the YFV17D yellow fever vaccine.

This chain joins TRBV20-1 and TRBJ1-5; D is perhaps TRBD1 (5 bases). The CDR3 spans 14 residues. CDR1 and CDR2 (germline): DFQATT, SNEGSKA (reference sequence). Deletions cut 1 base from V and 4 bases from J, with 11 bases between. As DNA, the CDR3 is TGCAGTGCTAGAGGAGGGGCCGAAAATCAGCCCCAGCATTTT. Translating it yields CSARGGAENQPQHF.

A few counts support this clonotype. The rearrangement uses TRBV7-9 and TRBJ2-1; D gene ambiguous. The CDR3 runs 13 residues. The V end lost 5 bases, the J end lost 8 bases, and 13 bases lay between the germline ends. CDR1 SEHNR and CDR2 FQNEAQ come from the germline V gene (reference sequence). CDR3 in amino acids: CASSPDSGDEQFF. The CDR3 DNA sequence: TGTGCCAGCAGCCCCGATTCAGGCGATGAGCAGTTCTTC. Combining the CDR3 with reference TRBV7-9 and TRBJ2-1 gives the whole variable domain DTGVSQNPRHKITKRGQNVTFRCDPISEHNRLYWYRQTLGQGPEFLTYFQNEAQLEKSRLLSDRFSAERPKGSFSTLEIQRTEQGDSAMYLCASSPDSGDEQFFGPGTRLTVL.

The chain has TRBV29-1 and TRBJ2-1, with D unresolved. Germline values: CDR1 SQVTM, CDR2 ANQGSEA. This CDR3 region has 14 residues. Trimming removed 7 bases from V and 4 bases from J, with 17 bases in between. The CDR3 spells CSAPPWGYYNEQFF. The CDR3 DNA is TGCAGCGCCCCGCCCTGGGGATATTACAATGAGCAGTTCTTC.

This clonotype has just a few counts. The chain joins TRBV6-6 to TRBJ1-5, with TRBD1 as a possible D gene (5 bases). V gave up 0 bases and J gave up 7 bases, with 7 bases separating them. CDR3 length: 13 residues. Germline V gene data show CDR1 as MNHNY and CDR2 as SVGAGI (reference sequence). This chain's CDR3 is CASSYSGAQPQHF. In DNA form, the CDR3 reads TGTGCCAGCAGTTACTCCGGGGCGCAGCCCCAGCATTTT.

This chain joins TRBV4-2 and TRBJ2-1, with 11 nucleotides matching TRBD2. J lost 5 bases, V lost 5 bases, and 11 bases had no gene match. The CDR3 runs 17 residues. The germline V gene has CDR1 LGHNA and CDR2 YNFKEQ. CDR3 nucleotide sequence: TGTGCCAGCAGCGGAGGTTTAGCGGGGGGGCCCCACAATGAGCAGTTCTTC. This codes for CASSGGLAGGPHNEQFF.

V usage is TRBV4-2 and J usage is TRBJ2-7; D is undetermined. The CDR3 is 17 amino acids. The V end was cut by 0 bases, the J end by 3 bases, with 18 bases between. Germline V gives CDR1 LGHNA, CDR2 YNFKEQ. The CDR3 DNA is TGTGCCAGCAGCCAAGATCGTGGACCCAACCGCGGCTACGAGCAGTACTTC. This encodes CASSQDRGPNRGYEQYF.

Notes on this clonotype: Here the CDR3 omits its conserved ending phenylalanine or tryptophan, so a read error is the likely source. J is TRBJ1-2 and V is TRBV5-1, with D perhaps matching TRBD1 (6 bases). V dropped 4 bases and J dropped 7 bases, with 11 bases sitting between them. CDR1 is SGHRS, CDR2 YFSETQ, per germline. The CDR3 covers 12 residues. The CDR3 loop is CASSEDSTGYTL. CDR3 nucleotide sequence: TGCGCCAGCAGCGAGGACAGCACTGGCTACACCTTA.

This sequence joins TRBV27 and TRBJ1-5, with D unresolved. The germline V gene has CDR1 MNHEY and CDR2 SMNVEV (reference sequence). Trimming took off 0 bases at V and 0 bases at J, with 9 bases between the two ends. The CDR3 length is 16 residues. CDR3 DNA sequence: TGTGCCAGCAGTTTATCATACGGGAATAGCAATCAGCCCCAGCATTTT. Its translation is CASSLSYGNSNQPQHF.

V is TRBV4-3 and J is TRBJ2-5, with unresolved D. V lost 0 bases to trimming and J lost 4 bases, with 21 bases between them. This CDR3 contains 18 residues. The germline V gene has CDR1 LGHNA and CDR2 YSLEER. In DNA form, the CDR3 reads TGCGCCAGCAGCCAAGATCGTGGGTTAGGCAGACGGACAGAGACCCAGTACTTC. Translation gives CASSQDRGLGRRTETQYF.

This chain joins TRBV6-1 and TRBJ1-5, with D possibly TRBD1 on 5 matching bases. Germline V CDR1 and CDR2: MNHNS, SASEGT. This CDR3 is built from 14 residues. V lost 5 bases, J lost 10 bases, and 18 bases lay in between. The CDR3 region is CASSRDHGRIPQHF. CDR3 coding DNA: TGTGCCAGCAGTCGGGACCATGGGAGGATACCCCAGCATTTT.

J is TRBJ2-2 and V is TRBV4-1; 7 bases align to TRBD2. Trimming cost V 2 bases and J 1 base; bases outside gene matches: 7. Germline values: CDR1 MGHRA, CDR2 YSYEKL. This CDR3 has 17 amino acids. CDR3 residues: CASSQFRGGRNTGELFF. CDR3 in DNA: TGCGCCAGCAGCCAATTTAGGGGAGGGAGGAACACCGGGGAGCTGTTTTTT.

This clonotype was picked up a small number of times. The chain carries TRBV4-2 and TRBJ1-2; tentatively, D is TRBD1 (6 bases). CDR1 is LGHNA and CDR2 is YNFKEQ in the germline V gene. V gave up 0 bases and J gave up 1 base, with 15 bases separating them. The CDR3 covers 17 residues. The DNA for the CDR3 is TGTGCCAGCAGCCAAGACTTGGCGGACAGCGATAACTATGGCTACACCTTC. Translation: CASSQDLADSDNYGYTF.

The gene calls are TRBV9 and TRBJ1-2; 12 nucleotides match TRBD1. V dropped 6 bases and J dropped 4; count of bases not matched to a gene: 4. The CDR3 loop spans 14 amino acids. Looked up from germline, CDR1 is SGDLS and CDR2 is YYNGEE. The CDR3 loop reads CASIGGQGAYGYTF. The CDR3 DNA follows: TGTGCCAGCATCGGGGGACAGGGGGCCTATGGCTACACCTTC.

The chain couples TRBV4-3 to TRBJ2-3; 8 positions match TRBD1. Germline V lookup: CDR1 LGHNA, CDR2 YSLEER. V trimming: 0 bases; J trimming: 7 bases; junction bases outside the gene matches: 9. The CDR3 has 16 residues. The CDR3 loop is CASSQDAGTGANTQYF. The CDR3 DNA is TGCGCCAGCAGCCAAGATGCGGGGACAGGCGCAAATACGCAGTATTTT.

The chain combines TRBV29-1 with TRBJ2-3; D is unclear. V was shortened by 6 bases and J by 5 bases, with 9 bases between the two germline ends. Germline V gene sequence: CDR1 SQVTM, CDR2 ANQGSEA. The CDR3 length is 11 residues. CDR3 bases: TGCAGCGTGGGCCAGAGAGATACGCAGTATTTT. It yields the protein CSVGQRDTQYF.

The chain employs TRBV12-3 or TRBV12-4 and TRBJ2-3; 8 bases line up with TRBD2. CDR3 length equals 18 residues. CDR3 coding DNA: TGTACCATCAGTTCCTTAGGCGGGGGGTTTTCTAGCACAGATACGCAGTATTTT. It codes for CTISSLGGGFSSTDTQYF.

Many counts were recorded for this clonotype. This chain links TRBV6-5 with TRBJ1-5, with unresolved D. The germline V and J ends were trimmed by 4 bases and 2 bases, with 18 bases remaining between them. The CDR3 consists of 17 residues. Germline CDR1 MNHEY, CDR2 SVGAGI. The CDR3 loop reads CASSSPPTLSGNQPQHF. CDR3 coding DNA: TGTGCCAGCAGTTCCCCCCCCACCTTGAGCGGCAATCAGCCCCAGCATTTT.

This clonotype has just a few counts. The rearrangement uses TRBV5-1 and TRBJ1-2; 8 nucleotides agree with TRBD1. Germline V gene lookup returns CDR1 SGHRS and CDR2 YFSETQ. This CDR3 is built from 14 residues. V gave up 5 bases and J gave up 2 bases; unmatched junction bases: 5. The CDR3 loop is CASSPGQENYGYTF. The DNA of the CDR3 is TGCGCCAGCAGTCCGGGACAGGAGAACTATGGCTACACCTTC.

The rearrangement uses TRBV12-3 or TRBV12-4 and TRBJ1-5, with D hard to call. The CDR3 runs 14 residues. V lost 1 base to trimming and J lost 7 bases, with 11 bases between them. CDR3 bases: TGTGCCAGCAGTTTAGGGGGTCGGTACCAGCCCCAGCATTTT. Translation: CASSLGGRYQPQHF.

The rearrangement links TRBV11-3 to TRBJ1-4, with no clear D. Germline lookup yields CDR1 SGHNT and CDR2 YENEEA. This CDR3 is built from 13 residues. V lost 2 bases, J lost 4 bases, and 5 bases lay in between. In DNA, the CDR3 is TGTGCCAGCAGCTTATCGCTTAATGAAAAACTGTTTTTT. As protein: CASSLSLNEKLFF.

This chain links TRBV29-1 with TRBJ2-7; 7 bases are shared with TRBD1. The junction had 2 bases not matched to a gene; V was cut back by 1 base and J by 2 bases. Germline V gene data show CDR1 as SQVTM and CDR2 as ANQGSEA. CDR3 size: 13 residues. The CDR3 region has the DNA TGCAGCGTTGAAGGGGGACAGCCCTACGAGCAGTACTTC. This encodes CSVEGGQPYEQYF.

The chain joins TRBV6-5 to TRBJ1-1; 10 bases map to TRBD1. CDR3 length equals 15 residues. The trim removed 2 bases at V and 4 bases at J, leaving 4 bases unmatched. Germline V lookup: CDR1 MNHEY, CDR2 SVGAGI. As DNA, the CDR3 is TGTGCCAGCAGTTACCGACAGGGGGCTAGCACTGAAGCTTTCTTT. This codes for CASSYRQGASTEAFF.

CDR3 loop: CASSLVGHLSGNTIYF. CDR3 sequence (DNA): TGTGCCAGCAGTTTAGTGGGACACCTATCTGGAAACACCATATATTTT. The J gene is TRBJ1-3, the V gene TRBV12-3 or TRBV12-4, with D possibly matching TRBD1 (6 bases). The germline V and J ends were trimmed by 1 base and 1 base, with 11 bases remaining between them. The CDR3 contains 16 residues.

In its sample, this clonotype was seen a few times. CDR3 in amino acids: CASSQGVVGPLQYF. CDR3 DNA sequence: TGTGCCAGCAGCCAAGGAGTAGTAGGTCCTCTTCAGTACTTC. The chain carries TRBV3-1 and TRBJ2-4, with D unresolved. The V and J ends lost 1 base and 11 bases respectively, with 15 bases between them. Germline CDR1 reads LGHDT; CDR2 reads YNNKEL (reference sequence). The length of the CDR3 is 14 residues.

The rearrangement uses TRBV3-1 and TRBJ1-1, with D possibly being TRBD1 (5 bases). The CDR3 runs 14 residues. CDR1 LGHDT and CDR2 YNNKEL come from the germline V gene (reference sequence). Trimming removed 4 bases at V and 6 bases at J, with 15 bases between. In nucleotides, the CDR3 is TGTGCCAGCAGCCCCAGGGCCCACCGAGCTGAAGCTTTCTTT. Translating it yields CASSPRAHRAEAFF.

The chain joins TRBV12-3 or TRBV12-4 to TRBJ2-7, with TRBD2 matching over 8 bases. V lost 1 base to trimming and J lost 2 bases; unmatched junction nucleotides: 1. CDR3 length equals 14 residues. CDR3 loop: CASSLVSGTYEQYF. The DNA of the CDR3 is TGTGCCAGCAGTTTAGTTAGCGGGACCTACGAGCAGTACTTC.

This clonotype was counted a few times. J is TRBJ1-6 and V is TRBV20-1, with 8 bases matching TRBD1. This CDR3 contains 15 residues. CDR1 and CDR2 from the germline V gene are DFQATT and SNEGSKA (reference sequence). V lost 0 bases, J lost 9 bases, and 7 bases stayed unmatched. This chain's CDR3 is CSARDSPGGTSPLHF. The CDR3 nucleotides read TGCAGTGCTAGAGATTCACCAGGGGGCACTTCACCCCTCCACTTT.

This clonotype was found a few times. The J gene is TRBJ2-7, the V gene TRBV7-2; D perhaps matches TRBD2 (5 bases). Trimming stripped 5 bases from V and 4 bases from J, with 12 bases between. The CDR3 loop spans 13 amino acids. Germline values: CDR1 SGHTA, CDR2 FQGNSA. The CDR3 protein is CASSLGVGYEQYV. DNA of the CDR3: TGTGCCAGCAGCCTCGGGGTCGGTTACGAGCAGTACGTC.

The chain is built from TRBV5-8 and TRBJ2-2, with a weak D call TRBD2 (6 bases). Trimming removed 4 bases at V and 4 bases at J, with 14 bases between. The CDR3 is 15 amino acids. Per germline, CDR1 SGHTS and CDR2 YDEGEE. CDR3 DNA sequence: TGTGCCAGCAGCCTATCGACTAGTGTCACCGGGGAGCTGTTTTTT. Protein: CASSLSTSVTGELFF.

This chain connects TRBV6-1 to TRBJ2-7, with 8 bases matching TRBD1. In germline, CDR1 is MNHNS, CDR2 SASEGT. This CDR3 region has 14 residues. The J segment lost 3 bases and the V segment lost 7 bases, leaving 8 bases of the junction unmatched. This CDR3 is CASKLQGGVYEQYV. The CDR3 bases are TGTGCCAGCAAGCTACAGGGGGGAGTCTACGAGCAGTACGTC.